The sequence of this T cell receptor beta chain was determined in a study of monozygotic twins with inflammatory bowel disease. General observations from the study: Healthy co-twins showed greater TCRbeta diversity (inverse Simpson) than IBD patients.

Germline values: CDR1 SGHRS, CDR2 YFSETQ. CDR3 length: 15 residues. On this clonotype itself: The antigen is undetermined.

No DNA is given; TCRdb re-called the 5' RACE reads and lists each CDR3 protein once. The specimen's table records just over 300,000 distinct CDR3 sequences. The sample taken for sequencing was blood. This sequence joins TRBV5-1 and TRBJ2-3; the D call of TRBD1 rests on TCRdb alone, since no DNA is present to check it. The clonotype was recovered from a human donor with ulcerative colitis or Crohn's disease, or a healthy co-twin of an affected twin (not recorded which). This CDR3 reads CASRPDRANTDTQYF.